This T cell receptor beta chain was observed in a study of T-cell memory formation after mild COVID-19. Study-level background: TCR clusters showed largely donor specificity. Findings of the study overall: While clones contracting from day 15 to 85 were balanced between CD4 and CD8, later expanders leaned CD4+. Day 37-peaking second-wave clones had unconfirmed SARS-CoV-2 specificity. Shrinking CD4+ clones were chiefly CM and EM; CD8+ ones were chiefly EMRA.

Germline assignment: CDR1 SGHRS and CDR2 YFSETQ. The CDR3 is 14 residues long. Trimming shortened V by 4 bases and J by 5 bases, and 16 bases separated the two germline ends. Via MiXCR, TCRdb re-called the 5' RACE reads, giving one row per CDR3 protein. The sample holds about 320,000 distinct CDR3 sequences, 14% seen once. This clonotype was observed a few times. Its antigen is currently unknown. The sequence came from a man between 18 and 35 years old who had mild COVID-19 (a few samples of this study predate the infection). Cell type and time point are not known. V and J are TRBV5-1 and TRBJ2-7, with no clear D. Sample: PBMCs or a T cell subset sorted from them (not recorded which). DNA of the CDR3: TGCGCCAGCAGCCCGGAACACAGTGCCGACGAGCAGTACTTC. Amino acid sequence: CASSPEHSADEQYF.